This T cell receptor (beta chain) was profiled in a study of T cells in Graves' hyperthyroidism and ophthalmopathy. The CDR3 regions of TCR beta were amplified from RNA transcripts. First-round RT-PCR targeting the TCR CDR3 was performed with the HTBI primer set. TCRdb re-called the multiplex PCR reads with MiXCR, one entry per CDR3 protein. The table includes roughly 300,000 distinct CDR3 sequences, 18% detected once. V dropped 4 bases and J dropped 5 bases, with 12 bases sitting between them. Germline CDR1 WSHSY, CDR2 SAAADI. The CDR3 consists of 14 residues. This clonotype has only a few counts. The receptor was isolated from a woman in her 50s with Graves' hyperthyroidism. The chain has TRBV10-2 and TRBJ1-5, with D tentatively TRBD1 (5 bases). Sequencing was carried out using blood. This chain's CDR3 is CASSGSWGDQPQHF. Here the CDR3 DNA reads TGCGCCAGCAGTGGTTCTTGGGGGGATCAGCCCCAGCATTTT.